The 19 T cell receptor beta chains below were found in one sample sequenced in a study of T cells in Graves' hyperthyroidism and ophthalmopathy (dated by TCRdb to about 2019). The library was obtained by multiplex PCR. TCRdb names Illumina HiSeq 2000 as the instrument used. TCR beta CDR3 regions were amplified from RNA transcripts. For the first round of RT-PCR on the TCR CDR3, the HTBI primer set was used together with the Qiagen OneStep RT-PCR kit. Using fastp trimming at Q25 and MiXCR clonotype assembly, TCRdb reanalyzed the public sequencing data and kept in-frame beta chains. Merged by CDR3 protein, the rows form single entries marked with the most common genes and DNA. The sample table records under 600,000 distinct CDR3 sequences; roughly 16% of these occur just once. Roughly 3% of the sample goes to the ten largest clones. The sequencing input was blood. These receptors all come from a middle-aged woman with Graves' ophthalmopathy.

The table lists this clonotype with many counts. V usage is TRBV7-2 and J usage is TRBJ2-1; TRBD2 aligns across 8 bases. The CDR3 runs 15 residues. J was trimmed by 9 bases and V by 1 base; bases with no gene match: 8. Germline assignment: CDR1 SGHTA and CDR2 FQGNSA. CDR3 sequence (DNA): TGTGCCAGCAGCTTAGGACGGACTAGCATTCGTGAGCAGTTCTTC. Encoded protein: CASSLGRTSIREQFF. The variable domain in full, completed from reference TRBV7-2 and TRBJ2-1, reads GAGVSQSPSNKVTEKGKDVELRCDPISGHTALYWYRQSLGQGLEFLIYFQGNSAPDKSGLPSDRFSAERTGGSVSTLTIQRTQQEDSAVYLCASSLGRTSIREQFFGPGTRLTVL.

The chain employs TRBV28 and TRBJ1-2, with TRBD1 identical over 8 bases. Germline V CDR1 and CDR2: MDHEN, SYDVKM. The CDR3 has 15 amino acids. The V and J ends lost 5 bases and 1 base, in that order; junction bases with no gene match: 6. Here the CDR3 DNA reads TGTGCCAGCAGTGGCGGGACAGGAGTTAACTATGGCTACACCTTC. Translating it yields CASSGGTGVNYGYTF.

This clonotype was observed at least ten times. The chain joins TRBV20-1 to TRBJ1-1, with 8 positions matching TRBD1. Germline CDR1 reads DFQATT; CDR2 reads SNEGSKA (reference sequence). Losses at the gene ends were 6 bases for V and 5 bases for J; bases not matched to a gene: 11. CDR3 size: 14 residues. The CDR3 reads CSAWGRGQGTEAFF. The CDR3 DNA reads TGCAGTGCCTGGGGCAGGGGGCAGGGGACTGAAGCTTTCTTT.

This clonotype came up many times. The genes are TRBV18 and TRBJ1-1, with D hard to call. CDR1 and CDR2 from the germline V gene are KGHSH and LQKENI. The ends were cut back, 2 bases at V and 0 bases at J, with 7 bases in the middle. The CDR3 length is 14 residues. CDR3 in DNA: TGTGCCAGCTCACCATCACCACTGAACACTGAAGCTTTCTTT. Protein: CASSPSPLNTEAFF.

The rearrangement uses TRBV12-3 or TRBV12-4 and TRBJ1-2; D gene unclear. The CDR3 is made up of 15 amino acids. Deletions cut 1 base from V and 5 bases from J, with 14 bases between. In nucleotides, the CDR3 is TGTGCCAGCAGTTTAGGGGCAGCCTCCCAATATGGCTACACCTTC. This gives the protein CASSLGAASQYGYTF.

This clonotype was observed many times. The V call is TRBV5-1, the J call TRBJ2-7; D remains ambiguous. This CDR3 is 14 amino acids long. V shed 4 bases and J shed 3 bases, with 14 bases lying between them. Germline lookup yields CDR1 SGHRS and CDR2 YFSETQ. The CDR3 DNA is TGCGCCAGCAGCCCCGACATCACTTACTACGAGCAGTACTTC. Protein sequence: CASSPDITYYEQYF.

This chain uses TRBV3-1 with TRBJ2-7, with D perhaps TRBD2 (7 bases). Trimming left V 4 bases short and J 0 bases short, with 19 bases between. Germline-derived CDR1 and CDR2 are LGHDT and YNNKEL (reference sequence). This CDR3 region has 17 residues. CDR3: CASSPGGRGVSSYEQYF. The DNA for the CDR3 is TGTGCCAGCAGCCCCGGGGGGCGGGGCGTGAGCTCCTACGAGCAGTACTTC.

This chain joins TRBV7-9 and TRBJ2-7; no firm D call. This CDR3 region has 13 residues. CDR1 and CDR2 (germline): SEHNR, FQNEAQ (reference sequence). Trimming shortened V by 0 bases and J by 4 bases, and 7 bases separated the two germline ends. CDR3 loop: CASSLAVQYEQYF. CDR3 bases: TGTGCCAGCAGCTTAGCCGTACAGTACGAGCAGTACTTC.

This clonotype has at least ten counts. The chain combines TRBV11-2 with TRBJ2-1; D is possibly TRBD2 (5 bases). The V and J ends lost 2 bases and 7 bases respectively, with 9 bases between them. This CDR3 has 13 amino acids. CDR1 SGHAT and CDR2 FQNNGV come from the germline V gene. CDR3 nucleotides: TGTGCCAGCAGCTTACTTGAGGGAAATGAGCAGTTCTTC. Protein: CASSLLEGNEQFF.

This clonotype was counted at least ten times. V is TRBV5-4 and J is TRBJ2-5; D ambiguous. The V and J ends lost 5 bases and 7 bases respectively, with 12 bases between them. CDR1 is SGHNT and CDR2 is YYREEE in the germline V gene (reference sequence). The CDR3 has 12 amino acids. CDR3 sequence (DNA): TGTGCCAGCAGTGATGGGTTGGGGACCCAGTACTTC. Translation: CASSDGLGTQYF.

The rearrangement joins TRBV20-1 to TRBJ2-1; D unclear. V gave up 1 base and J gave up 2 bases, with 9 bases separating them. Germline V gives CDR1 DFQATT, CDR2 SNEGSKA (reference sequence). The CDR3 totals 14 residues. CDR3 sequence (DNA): TGCAGTGCTAGAGCCCTCGCAGCCTACAATGAGCAGTTCTTC. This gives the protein CSARALAAYNEQFF.

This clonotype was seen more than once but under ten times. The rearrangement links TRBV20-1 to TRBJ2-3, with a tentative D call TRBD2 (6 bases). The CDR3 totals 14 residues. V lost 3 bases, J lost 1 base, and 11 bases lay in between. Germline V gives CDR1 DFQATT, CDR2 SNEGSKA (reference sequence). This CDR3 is CSASRGVGTDTQYF. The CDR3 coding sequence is TGCAGTGCTAGTCGCGGGGTGGGCACAGATACGCAGTATTTT.

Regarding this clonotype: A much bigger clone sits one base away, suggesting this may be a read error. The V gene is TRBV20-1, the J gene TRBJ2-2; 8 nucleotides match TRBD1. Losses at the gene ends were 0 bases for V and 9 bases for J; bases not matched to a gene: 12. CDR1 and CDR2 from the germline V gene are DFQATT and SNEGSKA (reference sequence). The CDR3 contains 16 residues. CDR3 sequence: CSARDRVRGQARELFF. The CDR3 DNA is TGCAGTGCTAGAGATCGGGTCAGGGGGCAGGCCAGGGAGCTGTTTTTT.

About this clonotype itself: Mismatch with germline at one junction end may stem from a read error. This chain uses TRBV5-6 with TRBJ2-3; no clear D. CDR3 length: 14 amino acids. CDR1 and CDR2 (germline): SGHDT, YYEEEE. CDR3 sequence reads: CASSLGTLTDTRYF. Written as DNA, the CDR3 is TGTGCCAGCAGCTTGGGGACCCTCACAGATACGCGGTATTTT.

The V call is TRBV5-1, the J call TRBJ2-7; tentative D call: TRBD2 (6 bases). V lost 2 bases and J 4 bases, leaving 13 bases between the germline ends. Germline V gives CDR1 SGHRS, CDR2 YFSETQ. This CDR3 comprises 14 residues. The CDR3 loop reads CASSFGGAFYEQYF. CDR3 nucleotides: TGCGCCAGCAGCTTTGGCGGGGCCTTTTACGAGCAGTACTTC.

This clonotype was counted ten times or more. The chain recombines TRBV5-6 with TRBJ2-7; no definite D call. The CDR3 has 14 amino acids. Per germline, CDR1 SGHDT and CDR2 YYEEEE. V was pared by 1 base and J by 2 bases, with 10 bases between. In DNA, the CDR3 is TGTGCCAGCAGCTTGATGCTAAAACCCTACGAGCAGTACTTC. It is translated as CASSLMLKPYEQYF.

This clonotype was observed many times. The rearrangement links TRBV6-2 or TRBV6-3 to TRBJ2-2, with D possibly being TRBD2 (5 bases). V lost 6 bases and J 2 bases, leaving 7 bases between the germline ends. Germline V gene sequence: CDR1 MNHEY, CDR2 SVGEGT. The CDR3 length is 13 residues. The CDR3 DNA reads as TGTGCCAGCAGCAGACTAAACACCGGGGAGCTGTTTTTT. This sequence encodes CASSRLNTGELFF.

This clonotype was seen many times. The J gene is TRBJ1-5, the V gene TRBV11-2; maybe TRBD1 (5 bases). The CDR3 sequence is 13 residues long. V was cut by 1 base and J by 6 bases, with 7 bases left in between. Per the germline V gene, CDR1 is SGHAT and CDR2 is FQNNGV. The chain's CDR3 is CASSLGGSQPQHF. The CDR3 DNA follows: TGTGCCAGCAGCTTAGGGGGGAGTCAGCCCCAGCATTTT.

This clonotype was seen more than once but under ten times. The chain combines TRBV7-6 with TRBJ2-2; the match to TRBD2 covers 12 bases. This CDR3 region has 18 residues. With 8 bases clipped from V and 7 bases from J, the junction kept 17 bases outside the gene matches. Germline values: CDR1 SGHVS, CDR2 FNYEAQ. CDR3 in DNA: TGTGCCAGCGCGCTAATGGCGACTAGCGGGAGTTGGAGCGGGGAGCTGTTTTTT. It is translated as CASALMATSGSWSGELFF.